Below, one T cell receptor (beta chain) is given with its context. The CDR3 length is 14 residues. Trimming removed 2 bases from V and 8 bases from J, with 12 bases in between. Per germline, CDR1 SNHLY and CDR2 FYNNEI. This entry belongs to a study of T cell responses to AZD1222 COVID-19 vaccine. The data were produced by immunoSEQ multiplex PCR, yet TCRdb's version contains in-frame clones alone and is incomplete. The data hold around 200,000 clones, with about 86% observed a single time. The chain couples TRBV2 to TRBJ1-4; D is ambiguous. This TCR derives from an adult in good health. Material: peripheral blood, obtained on day 0 of AZD1222 vaccination. The CDR3 loop reads CASSEQIRGEKLFF. CDR3 DNA sequence: TGTGCCAGCAGTGAACAGATCCGAGGCGAAAAACTGTTTTTT. Supplemented by reference TRBV2 and TRBJ1-4, the full variable domain reads EPEVTQTPSHQVTQMGQEVILRCVPISNHLYFYWYRQILGQKVEFLVSFYNNEISEKSEIFDDQFSVERPDGSNFTLKIRSTKLEDSAMYFCASSEQIRGEKLFFGSGTQLSVL.